Listed below are T cell receptor beta chains from one sample, sequenced in a study of shared clonotypes between healthy human individuals. Generated by immunoSEQ multiplex PCR, the TCRdb table keeps only in-frame clones and is missing some. This sample has 2.5 million or so clones; more than 80% occur once, and the top ten carry roughly 0.14%. What was sequenced was naive CD4+ T cells sorted from blood. Receptors were obtained from a man aged 18 to 29 in good health. The CDR3 runs from the conserved cysteine through the conserved F or W. Each record gives: clone size, D gene, V gene, J gene, CDR3 DNA, CDR3 protein. A D gene is named only where the DNA matches it firmly. The size field is filled for only some rows; it gives once, few, many or a size class.

size: NA
D: NA
V: TRBV9
J: TRBJ1-4
DNA: TGTGCCAGCAGCATTCGTCCGTCTGCAACTAATGAAAAACTGTTTTTT
CDR3: CASSIRPSATNEKLFF

size: NA
D: NA
V: TRBV10-2
J: TRBJ2-7
DNA: TGCGCCACCAAGAGGGGGTCTTCCTACGAGCAGTACTTC
CDR3: CATKRGSSYEQYF

size: NA
D: NA
V: TRBV28
J: TRBJ2-7
DNA: TGTGCCAGCAGTTTACTTGGGACGGCGAGCTCCTACGAGCAGTACTTC
CDR3: CASSLLGTASSYEQYF

size: NA
D: TRBD1
V: TRBV6-6
J: TRBJ2-1
DNA: TGTGCCAGCAGCCCCGAAGGGGGCCGACAGTTCTTC
CDR3: CASSPEGGRQFF

size: NA
D: NA
V: TRBV7-2
J: TRBJ2-1
DNA: TGTGCCAGCAGCTTAGGGGGCACTAGAAATGAGCAGTTCTTC
CDR3: CASSLGGTRNEQFF

size: NA
D: NA
V: TRBV19
J: TRBJ1-2
DNA: TGTGCCAGTAGCCCTTCCGGGACCTATGGCTACACCTTC
CDR3: CASSPSGTYGYTF

size: NA
D: TRBD2
V: TRBV10-3
J: TRBJ2-3
DNA: TGTGCCATCAGTGGATTAGCGGGGGCGGGGGGGTCGCAGTATTTT
CDR3: CAISGLAGAGGSQYF

size: NA
D: NA
V: TRBV6-1
J: TRBJ1-2
DNA: TGTGCCAGCCTGCTCGGGGACACCCATAACTATGGCTACACCTTC
CDR3: CASLLGDTHNYGYTF

size: NA
D: NA
V: TRBV7-6
J: TRBJ1-4
DNA: TGTGCCAGCAGCCCTAATACTGCACCTAATGAAAAACTGTTTTTT
CDR3: CASSPNTAPNEKLFF

size: NA
D: TRBD1
V: TRBV29-1
J: TRBJ2-5
DNA: TGCAGCGTACGTGGACAGGGGGCCTGGTTGGCGGGAGTACCCCAAGAGACCCAGTACTTC
CDR3: CSVRGQGAWLAGVPQETQYF

size: NA
D: TRBD1
V: TRBV19
J: TRBJ1-2
DNA: TGTGCCAGTAGTATCGACAGGGTCCCCTATGGCTACACCTTC
CDR3: CASSIDRVPYGYTF

size: NA
D: NA
V: TRBV30
J: TRBJ2-5
DNA: TGTGCCTGGAGAACACAAGAGACCCAGTACTTC
CDR3: CAWRTQETQYF

size: few
D: NA
V: TRBV28
J: TRBJ1-5
DNA: TGTGCCTCGGGCCCGGATAACCAGCATTTT
CDR3: CASGPDNQHF

size: NA
D: NA
V: TRBV9
J: TRBJ2-2
DNA: TGTGCCAGCAGCCCGGACAGGAACACCGGGGAGCTGTTTTTT
CDR3: CASSPDRNTGELFF

size: NA
D: TRBD2
V: TRBV27
J: TRBJ2-3
DNA: TGTGCCAGCAGCCGCGGGAGTCGAACAGATACGCAGTATTTT
CDR3: CASSRGSRTDTQYF

size: NA
D: TRBD1
V: TRBV4-1
J: TRBJ2-1
DNA: TGCGCCAGCAGCGCACCGGGACAGGGGGACTACAATGAGCAGTTCTTC
CDR3: CASSAPGQGDYNEQFF

size: NA
D: NA
V: TRBV25-1
J: TRBJ1-1
DNA: TGTGCCAGCAGTGCCATCAATTCGAATACTGAAGCTTTCTTT
CDR3: CASSAINSNTEAFF

size: NA
D: NA
V: TRBV5-1
J: TRBJ1-2
DNA: TGCGCCAGCAGTGAAACAGCCCAGAACTATGGCTACACCTTC
CDR3: CASSETAQNYGYTF

size: once
D: TRBD2
V: TRBV10-3
J: TRBJ2-3
DNA: TGTGCCATCAGTGAGTCTAGGGCTAGCGGGAGTATGAACCGGGGCACAGATACGCAGTATTTT
CDR3: CAISESRASGSMNRGTDTQYF

size: once
D: NA
V: TRBV28
J: TRBJ2-1
DNA: TGTGCCAGCAGTCCCCCCCAGCGATACAATGAGCAGTTCTTC
CDR3: CASSPPQRYNEQFF

size: NA
D: NA
V: TRBV6-6
J: TRBJ1-5
DNA: TGTGCCAGCAGGGGATGGAGCAATCAGCCCCAGCATTTT
CDR3: CASRGWSNQPQHF

size: NA
D: NA
V: TRBV18
J: TRBJ1-2
DNA: TGTGCCAGCTCACCACTCCCAGGGCCTAACTATGGCTACACCTTC
CDR3: CASSPLPGPNYGYTF

size: once
D: TRBD2
V: TRBV18
J: TRBJ2-3
DNA: TGTGCCAGCTCACCACCGGGACTAGCGGGGGGCGCCACAGATACGCAGTATTTT
CDR3: CASSPPGLAGGATDTQYF